This T cell receptor beta chain appears in the sequencing data of a study of T-cell memory formation after mild COVID-19. Study in general: TCR clusters showed largely donor specificity.

Per the germline V gene, CDR1 is SGHVS and CDR2 is FNYEAQ. Trimming took off 6 bases at V and 1 base at J, with 18 bases between the two ends. CDR3 size: 17 residues. The authors produced TCR alpha and TCR beta cDNA libraries with sample barcodes and UMIs by 5'RACE using constant-segment primers. TCRdb re-analysed the 5' RACE reads in MiXCR, keeping a single row per CDR3 protein. The sample lists under 450,000 distinct CDR3 sequences, roughly 14% seen once, with around 22% in the top ten. The genes are TRBV7-6 and TRBJ2-2; weak D call: TRBD2 (5 bases). This clonotype was obtained from a man aged 18 to 29 who had mild COVID-19 (a few samples of this study predate the infection). Cell type and time point are not known. Specimen: PBMCs or a T cell subset sorted from them (not recorded which). The CDR3 is CASRLEAALMNTGELFF. The CDR3 region has the DNA TGTGCCAGCAGGTTGGAGGCCGCACTGATGAACACCGGGGAGCTGTTTTTT.